This T cell receptor (beta chain) was captured by sequencing in a study of OX40 agonist ivuxolimab in advanced cancers. The overall study: Across the patients, intravenous ivuxolimab was delivered every 2 weeks at 0.01 to 10 mg/kg. Study-level findings and limits: CD4+ and CD8+ blood T cells expanded clonally by week 6 at 0.1 to 3.0 mg/kg. Partial responders at 0.1-3.0 mg/kg showed near-lowest clonal expansion.

Regarding this clone: Antigen: not known.

TCRdb's copy holds only in-frame clones and misses some; the assay was immunoSEQ multiplex PCR. The sample carries around 77,000 clones, around 80% recorded once. CDR3 length equals 17 residues. Trimming pared 3 bases from V and 5 bases from J, leaving 19 bases between. The germline CDR1 and CDR2 sequences are LNHDA and SQIVND (reference sequence). Sequences were derived from CD4+ or CD8+ T cells sorted from blood, sampled in a trial of the OX40 agonist ivuxolimab. This TCR was recovered from an adult with an advanced solid tumor such as melanoma, head and neck, liver or kidney cancer. The rearrangement uses TRBV19 and TRBJ1-4; unclear D gene. In DNA, the CDR3 is TGTGCCAGTAGTATGTTTGGGGTCGGCAGTCAGAATGAAAAACTGTTTTTT. It translates to CASSMFGVGSQNEKLFF.